What follows are 23 T cell receptor beta chains derived from one specimen sequenced in a study of blood T cell repertoires in COVID-19 (TCRdb year 2020). Libraries were constructed by the immunoSEQ multiplex PCR assay. Sourced from immuneACCESS, this table was stored by TCRdb with only in-frame sequences that have V and J called. A share of the clones is absent; for the studies checked, an unresolved V gene accounts for under half, and the remainder has no known explanation. The sample table lists 200,000 or so clones, approximately 84% of them with a count of one. The ten largest clonotypes hold roughly 5% of the sample. Material for sequencing was peripheral blood. These receptors all come from a woman aged 65 to 85 with active or convalescent COVID-19.

This clone appeared a few times. Other DNA sequences in this specimen translate into the identical CDR3. This chain links TRBV6-5 with TRBJ2-7, with 8 bases that match TRBD1. V shed 8 bases and J 7 bases; nucleotides not matched to a gene: 13. This CDR3 contains 14 residues. CDR1 MNHEY and CDR2 SVGAGI come from the germline V gene. The CDR3 DNA follows: TGTGCCAGCTCCTCAGGGGGCTCGCGAAGGGAGCAGTACTTC. Encoded protein: CASSSGGSRREQYF.

The chain couples TRBV6-5 to TRBJ2-1; 7 bases agree with TRBD1. The CDR3 has 15 amino acids. V trimming: 7 bases; J trimming: 3 bases; junction bases outside the gene matches: 9. Germline CDR1 and CDR2: MNHEY and SVGAGI. This CDR3 is CASTGTHRGYNEQFF. The CDR3 coding sequence is TGTGCCAGCACCGGGACCCACAGGGGCTACAATGAGCAGTTCTTC.

This clone appeared a few times. J is TRBJ1-5 and V is TRBV5-5; tentative D call: TRBD1 (5 bases). V was shortened by 4 bases and J by 2 bases, with 13 bases between the two germline ends. Germline-derived CDR1 and CDR2 are SGHKS and YYEKEE (reference sequence). This CDR3 contains 15 residues. The CDR3 loop is CASSLDWGGNQPQHF. CDR3 bases: TGTGCCAGCAGCCTCGACTGGGGCGGCAATCAGCCCCAGCATTTT.

V gene TRBV9 combines with J gene TRBJ1-2; D call uncertain. V was pared by 6 bases and J by 4 bases, with 7 bases between. The CDR3 contains 11 residues. In germline, CDR1 is SGDLS, CDR2 YYNGEE. The CDR3: CASTRGYGYTF. The CDR3 region has the DNA TGTGCCAGCACTCGCGGCTATGGCTACACCTTC.

This rearrangement joins TRBV18 to TRBJ1-4; D is undetermined. V was pared by 3 bases and J by 0 bases, with 11 bases between. CDR3 length equals 16 residues. Germline assignment: CDR1 KGHSH and CDR2 LQKENI. CDR3: CASSPSGVATNEKLFF. Here the CDR3 DNA reads TGTGCCAGCTCACCGTCCGGAGTTGCAACTAATGAAAAACTGTTTTTT.

This clone appeared once. The chain is built from TRBV5-1 and TRBJ2-7; 8 bases agree with TRBD1. Germline assignment: CDR1 SGHRS and CDR2 YFSETQ. V shed 7 bases and J 5 bases; nucleotides not matched to a gene: 14. There are 15 residues in the CDR3. The CDR3 bases are TGCGCCAGCGCTCAGGCTGGACAGGGCATAAACGAGCAGTACTTC. Protein product: CASAQAGQGINEQYF.

The sample holds one count of this clone. The rearrangement joins TRBV25-1 to TRBJ2-1; 7 nucleotides align to TRBD1. V was pared by 4 bases and J by 10 bases, with 4 bases of the junction left unmatched. The CDR3 runs to 12 residues. Germline CDR1 is MGHDK and CDR2 is SYGVNS. CDR3 region: CASSATGVEQFF. The CDR3 nucleotides are TGTGCCAGCAGTGCAACAGGGGTGGAGCAGTTCTTC. Combining the CDR3 with reference TRBV25-1 and TRBJ2-1 gives the whole variable domain EADIYQTPRYLVIGTGKKITLECSQTMGHDKMYWYQQDPGMELHLIHYSYGVNSTEKGDLSSESTVSRIRTEHFPLTLESARPSHTSQYLCASSATGVEQFFGPGTRLTVL.

The V and J genes are TRBV5-1 and TRBJ2-2, with TRBD1 matching 8 bases. Germline V gene sequence: CDR1 SGHRS, CDR2 YFSETQ. Unmatched junction bases numbered 5, after V lost 3 bases and J lost 4 bases. This CDR3 contains 15 residues. CDR3 region: CASSSRQGSTGELFF. CDR3 bases: TGCGCCAGCAGCTCCCGACAGGGGAGCACCGGGGAGCTGTTTTTT.

This chain connects TRBV7-9 to TRBJ2-4; 9 nucleotides align to TRBD1. The CDR3 totals 14 residues. The germline gives CDR1 SEHNR, CDR2 FQNEAQ (reference sequence). V lost 1 base, J lost 8 bases, and 3 bases stayed unmatched. The CDR3 bases are TGTGCCAGCAGCTTAGGCCGACAGGGGGACATTCAGTACTTC. This codes for CASSLGRQGDIQYF.

This clone was seen only a few times. The chain joins TRBV28 to TRBJ2-7, with D tentatively TRBD1 (5 bases). The V gene's germline CDR1 is MDHEN and CDR2 SYDVKM. The CDR3 has 17 residues. V was pared by 2 bases and J by 2 bases, with 19 bases between. The DNA for the CDR3 is TGTGCCAGCAGTTTAATAAACTCAGGGTTAGGAGCCTACGAGCAGTACTTC. Its translation: CASSLINSGLGAYEQYF.

This clone was picked up one time. V is TRBV3-1 (or the pseudogene TRBV3-2) and J is TRBJ2-2, with D maybe TRBD1 (6 bases). The CDR3 is made up of 13 amino acids. Germline lookup yields CDR1 LGHDT and CDR2 YNNKEL (reference sequence). V was trimmed by 8 bases and J by 0 bases, leaving 7 bases between them. The DNA of the CDR3 is TGTGCCAGCTGGACAGCGAACACCGGGGAGCTGTTTTTT. It yields the protein CASWTANTGELFF.

This sequence joins TRBV18 and TRBJ1-3, with 9 bases fitting TRBD1. CDR1 and CDR2 (germline): KGHSH, LQKENI. The CDR3 is 16 amino acids. The ends lost 2 bases at V and 2 bases at J; junction bases unmatched: 4. The CDR3 is CASSPTGTGTGNTIYF. CDR3 nucleotide sequence: TGTGCCAGCTCACCAACCGGGACAGGGACTGGAAACACCATATATTTT.

This sequence joins TRBV6-1 and TRBJ2-7, with a weak D call TRBD2 (6 bases). CDR3 length equals 12 residues. Germline V gene data show CDR1 as MNHNS and CDR2 as SASEGT. Trimming cost V 2 bases and J 9 bases, with 11 bases left between them. This CDR3 reads CASSEPQGGQYF. The CDR3 bases are TGTGCCAGCAGTGAACCGCAGGGAGGGCAGTACTTC.

V and J are TRBV5-1 and TRBJ1-1, with D maybe TRBD1 (5 bases). The CDR3 has 14 residues. V lost 5 bases, J lost 2 bases, and 13 bases lay in between. The germline V gene has CDR1 SGHRS and CDR2 YFSETQ. Written as DNA, the CDR3 is TGCGCCAGCAGTTACCAGGGTTATAACACTGAAGCTTTCTTT. This sequence encodes CASSYQGYNTEAFF.

This sequence joins TRBV5-1 and TRBJ2-7; 12 positions agree with TRBD2. Germline V gives CDR1 SGHRS, CDR2 YFSETQ. This CDR3 contains 18 residues. V lost 4 bases, J lost 3 bases, and 14 bases stayed unmatched. CDR3 nucleotide sequence: TGCGCCAGCAGCCAGGGACTAGCGGGCCAAAGTTACGGCTACGAGCAGTACTTC. Translation: CASSQGLAGQSYGYEQYF.

The chain recombines TRBV5-4 with TRBJ2-5, with D possibly being TRBD2 (6 bases). Between the trimmed V and J ends, which lost 5 bases and 5 bases, there was a span of 19 bases. Germline lookup yields CDR1 SGHNT and CDR2 YYREEE (reference sequence). The CDR3 is 15 residues long. CDR3 in amino acids: CASSLAGAGLETQYF. CDR3 bases: TGTGCCAGCAGTCTAGCAGGAGCGGGTTTGGAGACCCAGTACTTC.

The chain has TRBV5-1 and TRBJ1-2; 8 nucleotides align to TRBD1. CDR1 and CDR2 from the germline V gene are SGHRS and YFSETQ. CDR3 length equals 13 residues. V gave up 4 bases and J gave up 3 bases; unmatched junction bases: 2. Here the CDR3 reads CASSQGADYGYTF. In DNA, the CDR3 is TGCGCCAGCAGCCAGGGGGCGGACTATGGCTACACCTTC.

CDR3 bases: TGTGCCAGTAATGAGGCGGGAACTGAAGCTTTCTTT. Translated, it gives CASNEAGTEAFF. The chain carries TRBV19 and TRBJ1-1, with D uncertain. The CDR3 loop spans 12 amino acids. Germline CDR1 and CDR2: LNHDA and SQIVND (reference sequence). Trimming stripped 7 bases from V and 5 bases from J, with 11 bases between.

V usage is TRBV6-6 and J usage is TRBJ2-4, with 7 bases lining up with TRBD1. After removal of 8 bases from V and 0 bases from J, the junction contained 7 bases not matched to a gene. Germline V gene data show CDR1 as MNHNY and CDR2 as SVGAGI (reference sequence). CDR3 length: 15 amino acids. The CDR3 region has the DNA TGTGCCAGCGTAACAGGGGTTGAAGCCAAAAACATTCAGTACTTC. It encodes CASVTGVEAKNIQYF.

This chain uses TRBV19 with TRBJ2-5; D is ambiguous. V was trimmed by 3 bases and J by 5 bases, leaving 4 bases between them. Germline V gives CDR1 LNHDA, CDR2 SQIVND (reference sequence). The CDR3 loop spans 11 amino acids. The chain's CDR3 is CASSIAETQYF. CDR3 bases: TGTGCCAGTAGTATCGCGGAGACCCAGTACTTC. The full variable domain, rest sourced from reference TRBV19 and TRBJ2-5, is DGGITQSPKYLFRKEGQNVTLSCEQNLNHDAMYWYRQDPGQGLRLIYYSQIVNDFQKGDIAEGYSVSREKKESFPLTVTSAQKNPTAFYLCASSIAETQYFGPGTRLLVL.

Relative to its sample, this clone is medium-sized (0.01 to 0.1%). The chain recombines TRBV28 with TRBJ1-3, with a possible D match to TRBD1 (5 bases). Germline CDR1 reads MDHEN; CDR2 reads SYDVKM. The CDR3 is made up of 14 amino acids. V gave up 7 bases and J gave up 2 bases, with 12 bases separating them. CDR3 bases: TGTGCCAGCACCACCGGGGGGGCTGGAAACACCATATATTTT. Its translation is CASTTGGAGNTIYF.

Only a few counts were recorded for this clone. V gene TRBV5-1 combines with J gene TRBJ1-5; no firm D call. CDR3 length: 15 amino acids. Germline V gene data show CDR1 as SGHRS and CDR2 as YFSETQ. V was shortened by 0 bases and J by 0 bases, with 7 bases between the two germline ends. The DNA for the CDR3 is TGCGCCAGCAGCTTGGGTTACAATAGCAATCAGCCCCAGCATTTT. It encodes CASSLGYNSNQPQHF.

The chain recombines TRBV6-5 with TRBJ1-2, with a weak D call TRBD1 (5 bases). CDR3 length: 15 amino acids. Trimming took 4 bases from V and 5 from J, leaving 17 bases between them. The V gene's germline CDR1 is MNHEY and CDR2 SVGAGI. DNA of the CDR3: TGTGCCAGCAGTTCCCCGGGGGGGGAGGGGTATGGCTACACCTTC. Its protein is CASSSPGGEGYGYTF.